These T cell receptor beta chains were read from a single sample in a study of CD8+ T cells in alopecia areata. The protocol was immunoSEQ multiplex PCR, while the TCRdb copy is restricted to in-frame clones and leaves out a portion. The data show roughly 280,000 clones, 60% seen once. This material consisted of CD4+ T cells sorted from blood, taken at week 52, from a patient treated with tofacitinib. Receptors were obtained from a human donor with alopecia areata. CDR3s include the opening cysteine and the closing phenylalanine or tryptophan. The D gene is left open where the match is weak. Clone size is not always given. Where it is, it says once, few, many or a class for expanded clones.

abundance,j_gene,v_gene,d_gene,CDR3nt,CDR3aa
-,TRBJ1-6,TRBV7-2,TRBD1,TGTGCCAGCAGACAATCGACAGGGACCAATTCACCCCTCCACTTT,CASRQSTGTNSPLHF
-,TRBJ1-6,TRBV7-8,-,TGTGCCAGCAGCTTAGGGGAACACGTGAGGGGTAATTCACCCCTCCACTTT,CASSLGEHVRGNSPLHF
-,TRBJ2-6,TRBV30,-,TGTGCCTCGGACCTCAGCTCTGGGGCCAACGTCCTGACTTTC,CASDLSSGANVLTF
few,TRBJ1-1,TRBV30,-,TGTGCCTGGAGAATGGCTTCGCTGGCTTTCTTT,CAWRMASLAFF
few,TRBJ2-3,TRBV5-1,-,TGCGCCAGCAGCACCACAGATACGCAGTATTTT,CASSTTDTQYF
few,TRBJ1-1,TRBV6-5,-,TGTGCCAGCAGTCTCTGGGCGGGGATGAACACTGAAGCTTTCTTT,CASSLWAGMNTEAFF
-,TRBJ2-3,TRBV7-8,TRBD1,TGTGCCAGCAGCTTCCCCGACAGGGTGAAGTATTTT,CASSFPDRVKYF
few,TRBJ2-7,TRBV30,-,TGTGCCTGGAGTGTACCAGGGACGCCCGCCTACGAGCAGTACTTC,CAWSVPGTPAYEQYF
-,TRBJ2-7,TRBV25-1,-,TGTGCCAGCAGTGACTGGGGAAGCTACGAGCAGTACTTC,CASSDWGSYEQYF
-,TRBJ2-1,TRBV7-9,-,TGTGCCAGCAGCCCCCCCGGCAATGAGCAGTTCTTC,CASSPPGNEQFF
-,TRBJ2-4,TRBV30,TRBD2,TGTGCCTGGGGACTAGCGGGGGTGAAAAACATTCAGTACTTC,CAWGLAGVKNIQYF
few,TRBJ1-5,TRBV29-1,-,TGCAGCGTTAGTGACAGCGTCGGGCCCCAGCATTTT,CSVSDSVGPQHF
few,TRBJ2-3,TRBV19,-,TGTGCCAGTAGACCTAGGGCACGATCGGATACGCAGTATTTT,CASRPRARSDTQYF
-,TRBJ1-2,TRBV30,-,TGTGCCTGGAACCGGGACTCCTACTATGGCTACACCTTC,CAWNRDSYYGYTF
-,TRBJ2-5,TRBV29-1,TRBD1,TGCAGCTGTTGGGACAGGGGGCGGAGAGAGACCCAGTACTTC,CSCWDRGRRETQYF
once,TRBJ2-2,TRBV29-1,-,TGCAGCGTTGAGTGGTCGGGGGAGCTGTTTTTT,CSVEWSGELFF
few,TRBJ2-2,TRBV20-1,-,TGCAGTGCTAGAACAACCGGGGAGCTGTTTTTT,CSARTTGELFF
-,TRBJ1-6,TRBV25-1,-,TGTGCCAGCAGTGACGGTGGCCCACCCCTCCACTTT,CASSDGGPPLHF
once,TRBJ1-4,TRBV25-1,TRBD1,TGTGCCAGCACCTTCTCGGGACAGCCGAATGAAAAACTGTTTTTT,CASTFSGQPNEKLFF
-,TRBJ1-5,TRBV30,-,TGTGCCTGGAGTTACGGCCCCGGGCGCTCTAGCAATCAGCCCCAGCATTTT,CAWSYGPGRSSNQPQHF
-,TRBJ2-3,TRBV29-1,-,TGCAGCGAACTGACAGGCACAGATACGCAGTATTTT,CSELTGTDTQYF
-,TRBJ2-1,TRBV7-9,TRBD1,TGTGCCAGCAGCACAAAGTACAGGGGTGAGCAGTTCTTC,CASSTKYRGEQFF
-,TRBJ2-7,TRBV27,-,TGTGCCAGCAGTTTAGTTACAGTGAGTCCCTACGAGCAGTACTTC,CASSLVTVSPYEQYF
-,TRBJ1-1,TRBV4-1,TRBD1,TGCGCCAGCAGTAACAGGGGAATGAACACTGAAGCTTTCTTT,CASSNRGMNTEAFF
-,TRBJ1-2,TRBV4-3,-,TGCGCCAGCAGCCAAGATCCACGGTGGCCCTCGTATGGCTACACCTTC,CASSQDPRWPSYGYTF
few,TRBJ1-2,TRBV11-2,-,TGTGCCAGCAGCTTAGGCACCTATGGCTACACCTTC,CASSLGTYGYTF
-,TRBJ2-7,TRBV5-4,-,TGTGCCAGCAGCTTGGAACAGGGTCGCGACGAGCAGTACTTC,CASSLEQGRDEQYF
-,TRBJ2-5,TRBV29-1,-,TGCAGCAGTGATGGGGGTCGTCAAGAGACCCAGTACTTC,CSSDGGRQETQYF
-,TRBJ2-1,TRBV4-3,TRBD2,TGCGCCAGCAGCCTCTCCGGGGGACTAGCTCGCGATGAGCAGTTCTTC,CASSLSGGLARDEQFF
once,TRBJ1-4,TRBV30,-,TGTGCCTGGAGTGGATCGGCAGAGGAAAAACTGTTTTTT,CAWSGSAEEKLFF
-,TRBJ2-3,TRBV5-1,TRBD2,TGCGCCAGCAGCGGGGGACTAGAATACACAGATACGCAGTATTTT,CASSGGLEYTDTQYF
few,TRBJ2-5,TRBV25-1,-,TGTGCCAGCAGTGGCCAGGGGACAGAGACCCAGTACTTC,CASSGQGTETQYF
-,TRBJ1-2,TRBV27,-,TGTGCCAGCAGTTCCTACTCCGGACCGACAGTAAACTATGGCTACACCTTC,CASSSYSGPTVNYGYTF
-,TRBJ1-1,TRBV25-1,-,TGTGCCAGCAGTGCTGGTGTAAGGGGTTCTGAAGCTTTCTTT,CASSAGVRGSEAFF
-,TRBJ2-1,TRBV5-1,-,TGCGCCAGCAGCTTAGAACTCTCCTACAATGAGCAGTTCTTC,CASSLELSYNEQFF
-,TRBJ1-5,TRBV9,-,TGTGCCAGCAGCGTAGGGGGCCACTCGGGCAATCAGCCCCAGCATTTT,CASSVGGHSGNQPQHF
few,TRBJ2-5,TRBV12-5,-,TGTGCTAGTGGCGCAACAGGGTACCAAGAGACCCAGTACTTC,CASGATGYQETQYF
-,TRBJ1-3,TRBV2,-,TGTGCCAGCAGTGACAGGACCTCTGGAAACACCATATATTTT,CASSDRTSGNTIYF
-,TRBJ1-1,TRBV19,-,TGTGCCAGTAGTGGTCTTGGTCTGAACACTGAAGCTTTCTTT,CASSGLGLNTEAFF
-,TRBJ1-1,TRBV29-1,TRBD1,TGCAGCGTTGGAGCAGGGGGCACTGAAGCTTTCTTT,CSVGAGGTEAFF
-,TRBJ2-1,TRBV14,-,TGTGCCAGCAGCCAAGTCAATGAACAGTTCTTC,CASSQVNEQFF
-,TRBJ1-5,TRBV20-1,-,TGCAGTGCCCTTACCGAGGCCCAGCATTTT,CSALTEAQHF
few,TRBJ2-3,TRBV29-1,TRBD2,TGCAGCGTTGGAGGACTAGCGGAAATCACAGATACGCAGTATTTT,CSVGGLAEITDTQYF
once,TRBJ2-3,TRBV6-1,-,TGTGCCAGCAGTGTCCGTACTAGGGCGGATACGCAGTATTTT,CASSVRTRADTQYF
-,TRBJ1-1,TRBV30,-,TGTGCCTGGGGTCGACAGCACACTGAAGCTTTCTTT,CAWGRQHTEAFF